This T cell receptor (beta chain) was recovered during a study of regulatory dendritic cells for organ transplantation. The repertoire was sequenced with immunoSEQ multiplex PCR; TCRdb's copy has only in-frame clones and lacks some. Here the sample spans about 30,000 clones, almost 80% being singletons. Study-wide results and caveats: Alloreactive memory CD8+ T cell pools varied considerably between individuals.

This CDR3 has 14 amino acids. Germline CDR1 is SGDLS and CDR2 is YYNGEE. The ends were cut back, 4 bases at V and 8 bases at J, with 15 bases in the middle. This clone appeared a single time. Its antigen remains unknown. The sequence was collected from a human donor in good health. The chain links TRBV9 to TRBJ2-2; TRBD1 is a possible D gene (5 bases). Sequencing used memory CD4+ T cells from blood. Subset reported: CD45RO+ memory T cells. The CDR3 DNA follows: TGTGCCAGCAGCTCCCAGGGCGGTTGGGGGGAGCTGTTTTTT. Its translation: CASSSQGGWGELFF.